This T cell receptor (beta chain) originates from a study of graft-versus-host responses after intestinal transplantation. Study-level information: Uniformly, recipients were administered anti-thymocyte globulin induction with subsequent tacrolimus and steroids for about 3 years.

V lost 3 bases, J lost 2 bases, and 6 bases stayed unmatched. Germline V gene data show CDR1 as SGHTS and CDR2 as YDEGEE. This CDR3 contains 17 residues. On this clone: Its antigen is currently unknown.

The assay was immunoSEQ multiplex PCR, and TCRdb's table has in-frame clones only and misses some. In the table there are some 100,000 clones, approximately 92% of which are singletons. Whole-study results and caveats: Circulating GvH clones peaking coincided with falling HvG clones soon after transplant. GvH clones turned up in recipient marrow; some had shown up first in ileum or blood. Those patients showing graft-donor T cell macrochimerism displayed high graft-versus-host to host-versus-graft clonal ratios in allografts.

This sequence joins TRBV5-8 and TRBJ2-3; 13 bases map to TRBD2. The starting material was unstimulated CD8+ T cells sorted from spleen or lymph node cells, obtained before transplant. The TCR was taken from a human donor who was the organ donor for an intestinal transplant. The CDR3 loop is CASSYPGTSGDTDTQYF. In nucleotides, the CDR3 is TGTGCCAGCAGCTATCCCGGGACTAGCGGGGACACAGATACGCAGTATTTT.